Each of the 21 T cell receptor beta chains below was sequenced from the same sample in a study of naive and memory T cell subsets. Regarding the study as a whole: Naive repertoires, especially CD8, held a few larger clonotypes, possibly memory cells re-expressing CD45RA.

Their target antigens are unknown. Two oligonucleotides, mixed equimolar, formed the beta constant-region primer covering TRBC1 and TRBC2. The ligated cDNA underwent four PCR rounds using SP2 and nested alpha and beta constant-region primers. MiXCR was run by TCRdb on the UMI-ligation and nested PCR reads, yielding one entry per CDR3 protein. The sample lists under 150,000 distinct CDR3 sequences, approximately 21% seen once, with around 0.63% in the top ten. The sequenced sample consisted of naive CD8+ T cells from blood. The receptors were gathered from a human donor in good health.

The CDR3 DNA follows: TGTGCCAGCAGGGGAGGTTATGGAAAACTGTTTTTT. Translating it yields CASRGGYGKLFF. The rearrangement uses TRBV27 and TRBJ1-4; D is unresolved. The CDR3 has 12 residues. V was shortened by 6 bases and J by 10 bases, with 12 bases between the two germline ends. Germline V gene sequence: CDR1 MNHEY, CDR2 SMNVEV (reference sequence). Based on the CDR3 plus reference TRBV27 and TRBJ1-4, the full variable domain is EAQVTQNPRYLITVTGKKLTVTCSQNMNHEYMSWYRQDPGLGLRQIYYSMNVEVTDKGDVPEGYKVSRKEKRNFPLILESPSPNQTSLYFCASRGGYGKLFFGSGTQLSVL.

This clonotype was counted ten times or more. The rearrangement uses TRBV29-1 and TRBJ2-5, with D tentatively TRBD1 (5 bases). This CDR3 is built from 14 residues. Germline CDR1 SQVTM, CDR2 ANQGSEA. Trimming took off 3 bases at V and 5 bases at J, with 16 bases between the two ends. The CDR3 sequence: CSVDSWAGRETQYF. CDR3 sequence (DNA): TGCAGCGTTGACTCTTGGGCAGGGCGGGAGACCCAGTACTTC.

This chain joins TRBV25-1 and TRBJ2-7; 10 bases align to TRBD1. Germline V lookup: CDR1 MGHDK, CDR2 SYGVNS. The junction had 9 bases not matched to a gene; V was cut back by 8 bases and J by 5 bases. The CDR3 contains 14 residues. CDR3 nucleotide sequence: TGTGCCAGCGGTGGGACAGGGGTGTTAAACGAGCAGTACTTC. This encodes CASGGTGVLNEQYF.

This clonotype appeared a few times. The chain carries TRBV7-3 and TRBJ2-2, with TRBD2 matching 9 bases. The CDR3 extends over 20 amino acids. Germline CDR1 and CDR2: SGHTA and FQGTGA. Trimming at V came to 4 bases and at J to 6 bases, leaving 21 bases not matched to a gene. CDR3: CASSSWDSSETSGTPGELFF. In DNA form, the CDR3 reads TGTGCCAGCAGCTCGTGGGACTCCTCCGAGACTAGCGGTACCCCCGGGGAGCTGTTTTTT.

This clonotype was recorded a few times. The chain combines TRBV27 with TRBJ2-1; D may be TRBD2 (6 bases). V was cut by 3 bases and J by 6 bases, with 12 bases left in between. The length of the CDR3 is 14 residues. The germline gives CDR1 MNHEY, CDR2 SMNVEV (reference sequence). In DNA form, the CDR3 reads TGTGCCAGCAGTTTCTCGGGAGCGAGCAATGAGCAGTTCTTC. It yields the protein CASSFSGASNEQFF.

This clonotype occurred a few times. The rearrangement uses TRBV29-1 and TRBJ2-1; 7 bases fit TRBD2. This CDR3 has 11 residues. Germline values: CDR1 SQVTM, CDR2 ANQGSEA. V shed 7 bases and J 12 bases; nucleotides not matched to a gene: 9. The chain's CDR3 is CSASDTGGQFF. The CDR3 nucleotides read TGCAGCGCCTCGGACACGGGAGGGCAGTTCTTC.

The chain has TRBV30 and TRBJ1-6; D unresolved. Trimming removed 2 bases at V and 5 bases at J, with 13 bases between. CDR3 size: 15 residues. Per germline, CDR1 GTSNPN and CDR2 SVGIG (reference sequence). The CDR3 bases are TGTGCCTGGAGTAAAGGGTTGTCGGATAATTCACCCCTCCACTTT. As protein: CAWSKGLSDNSPLHF.

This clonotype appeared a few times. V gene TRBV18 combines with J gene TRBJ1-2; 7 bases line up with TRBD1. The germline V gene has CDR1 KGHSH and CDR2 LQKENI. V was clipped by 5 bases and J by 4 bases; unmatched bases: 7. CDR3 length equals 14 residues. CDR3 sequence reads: CASSYGDRVYGYTF. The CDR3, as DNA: TGTGCCAGCTCATATGGGGACAGAGTCTATGGCTACACCTTC. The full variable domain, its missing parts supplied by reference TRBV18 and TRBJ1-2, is NAGVMQNPRHLVRRRGQEARLRCSPMKGHSHVYWYRQLPEEGLKFMVYLQKENIIDESGMPKERFSAEFPKEGPSILRIQQVVRGDSAAYFCASSYGDRVYGYTFGSGTRLTVV.

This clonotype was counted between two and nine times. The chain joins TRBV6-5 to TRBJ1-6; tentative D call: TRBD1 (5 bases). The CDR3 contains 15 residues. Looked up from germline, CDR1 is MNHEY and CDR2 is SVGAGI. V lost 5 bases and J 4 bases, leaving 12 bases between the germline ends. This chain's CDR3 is CASSTGQGYNSPLHF. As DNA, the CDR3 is TGTGCCAGCAGTACCGGACAAGGATATAATTCACCCCTCCACTTT.

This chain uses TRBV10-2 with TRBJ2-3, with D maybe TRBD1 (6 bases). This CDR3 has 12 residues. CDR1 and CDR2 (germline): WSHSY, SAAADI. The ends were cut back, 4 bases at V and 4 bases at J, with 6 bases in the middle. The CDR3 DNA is TGCGCCAGCAGTGCAGGGGCAGATACGCAGTATTTT. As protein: CASSAGADTQYF.

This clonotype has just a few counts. CDR3 DNA sequence: TGTGCCAGCAGTCCGGGCCTCGCAGACTACAATGAGCAGTTCTTC. It encodes CASSPGLADYNEQFF. V is TRBV6-5 and J is TRBJ2-1, with D unresolved. Germline-derived CDR1 and CDR2 are MNHEY and SVGAGI. Trimming cost V 5 bases and J 3 bases, with 14 bases left between them. The CDR3 is 15 amino acids.

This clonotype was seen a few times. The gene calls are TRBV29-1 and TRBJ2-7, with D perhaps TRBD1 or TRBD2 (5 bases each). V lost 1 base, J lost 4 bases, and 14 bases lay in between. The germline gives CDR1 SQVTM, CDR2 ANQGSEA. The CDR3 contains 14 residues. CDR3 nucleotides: TGCAGCGTTGAAGTTGGGGGAGATGGGTACGAGCAGTACTTC. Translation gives CSVEVGGDGYEQYF.

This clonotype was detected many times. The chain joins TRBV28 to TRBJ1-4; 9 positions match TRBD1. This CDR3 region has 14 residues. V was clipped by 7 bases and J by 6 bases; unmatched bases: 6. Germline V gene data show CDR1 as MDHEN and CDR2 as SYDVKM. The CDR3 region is CASTTTGGYEKLFF. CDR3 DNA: TGTGCCAGCACCACGACAGGGGGATATGAAAAACTGTTTTTT.

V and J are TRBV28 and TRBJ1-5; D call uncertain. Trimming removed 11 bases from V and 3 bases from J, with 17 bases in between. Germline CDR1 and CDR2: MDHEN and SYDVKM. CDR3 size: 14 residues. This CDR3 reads CAGNSRNYNQPQHF. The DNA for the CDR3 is TGTGCCGGGAATTCTCGCAATTACAATCAGCCCCAGCATTTT.

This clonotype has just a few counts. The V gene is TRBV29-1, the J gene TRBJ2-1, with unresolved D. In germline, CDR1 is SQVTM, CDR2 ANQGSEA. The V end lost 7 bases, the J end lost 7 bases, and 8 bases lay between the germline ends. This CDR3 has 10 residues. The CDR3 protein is CSGWGNEQFF. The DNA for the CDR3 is TGCAGCGGGTGGGGTAATGAGCAGTTCTTC.

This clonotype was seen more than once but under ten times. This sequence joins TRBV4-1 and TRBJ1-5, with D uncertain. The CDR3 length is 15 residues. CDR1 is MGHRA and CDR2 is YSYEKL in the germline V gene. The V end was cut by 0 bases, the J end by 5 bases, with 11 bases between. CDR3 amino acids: CASSQDPGEDQPQHF. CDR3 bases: TGCGCCAGCAGCCAAGATCCGGGCGAAGATCAGCCCCAGCATTTT.

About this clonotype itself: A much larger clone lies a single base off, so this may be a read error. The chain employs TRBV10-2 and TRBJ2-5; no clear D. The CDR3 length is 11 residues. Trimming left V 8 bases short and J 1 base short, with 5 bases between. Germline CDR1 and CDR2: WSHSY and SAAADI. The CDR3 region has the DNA TGCGCCAGCGGCTTCCAAGAGACCCAGTACTTC. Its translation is CASGFQETQYF.

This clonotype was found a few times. CDR3 sequence reads: CASSLSGPPTSDTQYF. CDR3 DNA: TGTGCCAGCAGTTTAAGTGGCCCGCCAACTTCAGATACGCAGTATTTT. The V and J genes are TRBV28 and TRBJ2-3; D remains unclear. Trimming cost V 2 bases and J 4 bases, with 16 bases left between them. The CDR3 is 16 amino acids. CDR1 and CDR2 (germline): MDHEN, SYDVKM.

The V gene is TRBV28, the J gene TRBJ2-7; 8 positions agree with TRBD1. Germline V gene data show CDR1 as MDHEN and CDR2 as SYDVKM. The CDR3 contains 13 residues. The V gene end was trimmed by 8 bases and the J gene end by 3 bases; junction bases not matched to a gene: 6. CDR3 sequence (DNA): TGTGCCAGCGGAGGGACAGGACACTACGAGCAGTACTTC. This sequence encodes CASGGTGHYEQYF.

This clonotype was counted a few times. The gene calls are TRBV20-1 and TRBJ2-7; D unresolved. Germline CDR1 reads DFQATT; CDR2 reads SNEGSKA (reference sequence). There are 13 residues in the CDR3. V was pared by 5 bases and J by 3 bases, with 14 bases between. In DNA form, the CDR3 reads TGCAGTGCTTTCCTTTCTGACCGCTACGAGCAGTACTTC. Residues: CSAFLSDRYEQYF.

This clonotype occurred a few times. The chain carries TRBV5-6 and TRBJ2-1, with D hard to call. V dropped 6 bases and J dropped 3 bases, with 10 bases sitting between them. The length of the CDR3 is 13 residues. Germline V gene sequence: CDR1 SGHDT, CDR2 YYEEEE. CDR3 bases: TGTGCCAGCATTCGAGGCCGCTACAATGAGCAGTTCTTC. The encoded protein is CASIRGRYNEQFF.